Below are 5 T cell receptor beta chains sequenced from a single sample in a study of cytomegalovirus exposure and HLA in healthy donors. The method was immunoSEQ multiplex PCR; TCRdb's version includes in-frame clones alone and lacks a portion of them. In the table there are 200,000 or so clones, roughly 83% of which are singletons. The sequenced sample was PBMCs. The receptor set was obtained from a woman under 30 in good health and CMV-seronegative.

The genes are TRBV6-1 and TRBJ1-1; 8 bases are a match to TRBD1. Germline CDR1 and CDR2: MNHNS and SASEGT. This CDR3 has 19 residues. Trimming took 4 bases from V and 7 from J; bases not matched to a gene: 23. CDR3 amino acids: CASSGYTKGTGIMTGEAFF. CDR3 DNA: TGTGCCAGCAGTGGGTATACAAAAGGGACAGGAATTATGACGGGTGAAGCTTTCTTT.

This clone came up once. The chain is built from TRBV4-1 and TRBJ1-2; tentatively, D is TRBD1 (5 bases). The CDR3 is made up of 14 amino acids. The germline gives CDR1 MGHRA, CDR2 YSYEKL. Trimming left V 0 bases short and J 6 bases short, with 11 bases between. The CDR3 reads CASSQERPGDGYTF. The DNA of the CDR3 is TGCGCCAGCAGCCAAGAAAGGCCGGGGGATGGCTACACCTTC.

The V gene is TRBV27, the J gene TRBJ2-5; D assignment may be TRBD1 or TRBD2 (5 bases each). This CDR3 has 14 residues. The V gene lost 6 bases and the J gene lost 8 bases, with 19 bases spanning the gap. In germline, CDR1 is MNHEY, CDR2 SMNVEV (reference sequence). The CDR3 is CASSKSRGPDTQYF. In DNA form, the CDR3 reads TGTGCCAGCAGCAAGTCGAGGGGCCCGGATACCCAGTACTTC.

The rearrangement joins TRBV30 to TRBJ2-1; D ambiguous. V lost 5 bases and J 4 bases, leaving 12 bases between the germline ends. CDR3 size: 13 residues. CDR1 and CDR2 (germline): GTSNPN, SVGIG (reference sequence). This chain's CDR3 is CAWSPGSYNEQFF. The CDR3 coding sequence is TGTGCCTGGTCCCCAGGAAGTTACAATGAGCAGTTCTTC.

This chain uses TRBV6-1 with TRBJ2-1, with D perhaps matching TRBD1 (6 bases). The V gene's germline CDR1 is MNHNS and CDR2 SASEGT. The CDR3 covers 13 residues. V lost 6 bases and J 4 bases, leaving 10 bases between the germline ends. Here the CDR3 reads CASRPQGYNEQFF. For the CDR3, the DNA is TGTGCCAGCAGGCCACAGGGATACAATGAGCAGTTCTTC.